This TCR beta chain was recorded in a study of blood T cell repertoires in COVID-19. Turning to the study itself: Sources were T cells, B-cell-depleted T cells, or PBMCs; the material itself was cDNA or gDNA.

TCRdb keeps only in-frame clones here, not all; method: immunoSEQ multiplex PCR. In the table there are some 700,000 clones, over 80% of which are singletons. CDR3 length: 14 residues. CDR1 is SGHRS, CDR2 YFSETQ, per germline. V was pared by 7 bases and J by 2 bases, with 16 bases between. The TCR originated in a woman aged 18-35 years with acute or convalescent COVID-19. The chain combines TRBV5-1 with TRBJ2-7; a possible D gene is TRBD2 (7 bases). The sequenced sample consisted of peripheral blood. CDR3 amino acids: CASAVEGGPYEQYF. The CDR3 bases are TGCGCCAGCGCCGTCGAGGGGGGGCCCTACGAGCAGTACTTC.